The present T cell receptor (beta chain) was sequenced within a study of shared clonotypes between healthy human individuals. CDR1 is MGHRA and CDR2 is YSYEKL in the germline V gene. The length of the CDR3 is 12 residues. V was pared by 1 base and J by 6 bases, with 7 bases between. The naive CD8 subset, CD45RO-negative cells positively selected for CCR7, excluded terminally differentiated effector memory CD45RA+ cells. Over several immunoSEQ plates, each subset's genomic DNA was distributed in even portions. Profiled with immunoSEQ multiplex PCR; TCRdb holds only in-frame clones, not every one. This sample has about 1,800,000 clones, with less than 95% found just once.

The chain is built from TRBV4-1 and TRBJ2-7; a weak D match, TRBD1 (5 bases). The TCR sequence derives from a man younger than 35 in good health. The sequencing input was naive CD8+ T cells sorted from blood. In nucleotides, the CDR3 is TGCGCCAGCAGCCAAGCAGGGCTCGAGCAGTACTTC. It encodes CASSQAGLEQYF.